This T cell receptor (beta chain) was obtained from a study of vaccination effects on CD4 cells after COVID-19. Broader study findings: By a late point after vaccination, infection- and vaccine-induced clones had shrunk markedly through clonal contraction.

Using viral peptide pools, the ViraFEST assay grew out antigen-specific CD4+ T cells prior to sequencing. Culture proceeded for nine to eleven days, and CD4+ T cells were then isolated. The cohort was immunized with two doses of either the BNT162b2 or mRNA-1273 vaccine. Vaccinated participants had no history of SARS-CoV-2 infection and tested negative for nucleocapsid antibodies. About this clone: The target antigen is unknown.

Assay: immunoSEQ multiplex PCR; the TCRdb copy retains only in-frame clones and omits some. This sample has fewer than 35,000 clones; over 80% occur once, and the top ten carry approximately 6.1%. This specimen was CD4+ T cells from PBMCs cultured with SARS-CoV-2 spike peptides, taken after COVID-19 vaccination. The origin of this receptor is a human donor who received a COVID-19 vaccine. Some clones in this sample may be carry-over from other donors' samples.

CDR3 sequence (DNA): TGTGCCAGCAGCCAATCCTCCGGGGAGCTGTTTTTT. Protein product: CASSQSSGELFF. The J gene is TRBJ2-2, the V gene TRBV28, with D hard to call. Looked up from germline, CDR1 is MDHEN and CDR2 is SYDVKM. Trimming stripped 6 bases from V and 6 bases from J, with 8 bases between. The CDR3 consists of 12 residues.